Described below is a single TCR beta chain sequence and its context. This entry is derived from a study of shared clonotypes between healthy human individuals. The assay was immunoSEQ multiplex PCR, and TCRdb's table has in-frame clones only and misses some. The data show some 490,000 clones, approximately 84% seen once. The receptor's source is a woman between 35 and 50 years old in good health. Some clones in this sample may be carry-over from other donors' samples. Sequences were obtained from PBMCs.

The CDR3 nucleotides are TGTGCCAGCTCCAAGGGGACAGTCACCTACGAGCAGTACTTC. Translation gives CASSKGTVTYEQYF. This chain links TRBV27 with TRBJ2-7; 7 bases align to TRBD1. CDR1 MNHEY and CDR2 SMNVEV come from the germline V gene (reference sequence). This CDR3 region has 14 residues. The V segment lost 8 bases and the J segment 2 bases; nucleotides outside the gene matches: 9.